A single sample is the source of the 5 T cell receptor beta chains below, sequenced in a study of naive and memory T cell subsets. Two oligonucleotides, mixed equimolar, formed the beta constant-region primer covering TRBC1 and TRBC2. Ligated cDNA was amplified by four rounds of PCR with nested alpha and beta constant-region primers and SP2. TCRdb ran MiXCR on the UMI-ligation and nested PCR reads and lists one entry per CDR3 protein. Counted here are some 17,000 distinct CDR3 sequences, approximately 8.6% occurring once; the ten biggest clones make up 23%. The sample was central memory CD8+ T cells from blood. These receptors were obtained from a human donor in good health.

This clonotype was seen a handful of times. A junction boundary mismatches the germline segment, possibly from a read error. The V call is TRBV2, the J call TRBJ1-2; weak D call: TRBD1 (5 bases). CDR1 and CDR2 from the germline V gene are SNHLY and FYNNEI. This CDR3 has 14 amino acids. CDR3 region: CHPPAWGGFYGYTF. DNA for the CDR3: TGCCATCCGCCTGCGTGGGGGGGATTCTATGGCTACACCTTC.

In its sample, this clonotype was seen many times. The V call is TRBV7-9, the J call TRBJ2-3; 9 nucleotides match TRBD2. The germline V gene encodes CDR1 SEHNR and CDR2 FQNEAQ (reference sequence). Trimming removed 5 bases from V and 4 bases from J; junction bases left unmatched: 13. The CDR3 covers 17 residues. The DNA for the CDR3 is TGTGCCAGCAGCCGAATTAGCGGGAGCTTTGAAGCAGATACGCAGTATTTT. Protein product: CASSRISGSFEADTQYF.

This clonotype was counted only a few times. Germline and junction disagree at one end, which may indicate a read error. J is TRBJ2-7 and V is TRBV7-9; D unclear. CDR1 SEHNR and CDR2 FQNEAQ come from the germline V gene (reference sequence). The CDR3 has 12 residues. The CDR3 DNA sequence: TGTGTCAGCAGCTTCGGTAGCTACGAGCAGTACTTC. Translation gives CVSSFGSYEQYF.

This clonotype is judged medium-sized (0.01 to 0.1%). The chain recombines TRBV20-1 with TRBJ2-5; D could derive from TRBD1 or TRBD2 (6 bases each). This CDR3 has 19 amino acids. CDR1 DFQATT and CDR2 SNEGSKA come from the germline V gene (reference sequence). Trimming cost V 3 bases and J 2 bases, with 28 bases left between them. DNA of the CDR3: TGCAGTGCTAGGGACCCGGGGGCAAGGGCCCTCGTCGTGCAAGAGACCCAGTACTTC. This codes for CSARDPGARALVVQETQYF.

This clonotype was found many times. The rearrangement links TRBV3-1 to TRBJ2-1, with D hard to call. This CDR3 comprises 11 residues. Between the trimmed V and J ends, which lost 4 bases and 7 bases, there was a span of 5 bases. Germline V gives CDR1 LGHDT, CDR2 YNNKEL (reference sequence). CDR3 nucleotides: TGTGCCAGCAGCCTGTCAAATGAGCAGTTCTTC. Translated, it gives CASSLSNEQFF.